This TCR beta chain is from a study of tissue T cells after allogeneic stem cell transplantation (dated by TCRdb to the early 2020s). About the investigation overall: The study profiled TCR beta repertoires across many tissues from research autopsies of patients with and without GVHD, plus mouse models of GVHD. On the human side, the study was prospective and observational, with no blinding or randomization. The investigation overall reported the following: The study did not establish which tissue TCRs were alloreactive or antigen-specific, and some clones may have been host cells that persisted. A small and clinically heterogeneous patient cohort was studied, and sampling depth was acknowledged as a limitation. In both patients and mice, T cells from blood and spleen covered only a limited part of the TCR repertoire found in tissues. Within patients, how anatomically similar tissues were was a major factor shaping TCR repertoire composition, regardless of disease or transplant status. Few T cell clones were found to be shared across patients, but shared repertoire signatures across patients were revealed in a tissue-specific fashion by motif-based clustering.

Library generation was performed with the immunoSEQ multiplex PCR assay. Adaptive Biotechnologies performed the TCRbeta CDR3 sequencing at survey depth and reported CDR3 sequences, V/J genes, productive frequency and template counts. Amplification of TCR beta CDR3 regions was performed from genomic DNA rather than from RNA. The authors' analysis ran thus. Jensen-Shannon divergence served to quantify pairwise repertoire overlap between tissues, with 0 meaning identical and 1 meaning complete divergence. Based on pairwise JSD values, tissues were grouped by single-linkage agglomerative hierarchical clustering, and the results were shown as dendrograms. GLIPH2 was run on all patient samples with simulation_depth 1000, kmer_min_depth 3 and cdr3_length_cutoff 8, and groups with more than two unique CDR3s were retained. A standardized tissue-overlap score was calculated by extrapolating Jaccard GLIPH-group overlap across patients to a standard repertoire size of 1000 clones. Associations of diversity with clinical or experimental variables used linear mixed-effect models with tissue fixed effects and individual random effects. Sourced from immuneACCESS, this table was stored by TCRdb with only in-frame sequences that have V and J called. A share of the clones is absent; for the studies checked, an unresolved V gene accounts for under half, and the remainder has no known explanation. Clonal size and the V and J genes are those of that table, whereas D and trimming came from the DNA. The table for this sample lists about 48,000 clones; around 72% of them were counted only once. Of the sample, about 0.55% falls within the top ten clones.

With respect to this clone: The antigen it recognizes is unknown. Mouse gene names and germline sequences are the ones reported for this receptor.

This receptor was taken from a pool of C57BL/6 mice in good health. The sequenced material came from sorted cells pooled from one or two spleens.

CDR3 region: CASSFRSSYEQYF. CDR3 DNA (partial): TGTGCCAGCAGTTTTAGAAGCTCCTATGAACAGTAC. The chain is made from TRBV15 and TRBJ2-7; the D gene cannot be named for sure. The read ends 1 residue shy of where the CDR3 ends; the end is completed using the germline J gene. From cysteine to phenylalanine, the CDR3 is 13 amino acids long. The DNA covers only part of the CDR3, 36 bases in frame from base 1. The germline V gene specifies SGHND as CDR1 and FRSKSL as CDR2. At the junction V is shortened by 3 bases and J by 0 bases, with 6 bases in between.